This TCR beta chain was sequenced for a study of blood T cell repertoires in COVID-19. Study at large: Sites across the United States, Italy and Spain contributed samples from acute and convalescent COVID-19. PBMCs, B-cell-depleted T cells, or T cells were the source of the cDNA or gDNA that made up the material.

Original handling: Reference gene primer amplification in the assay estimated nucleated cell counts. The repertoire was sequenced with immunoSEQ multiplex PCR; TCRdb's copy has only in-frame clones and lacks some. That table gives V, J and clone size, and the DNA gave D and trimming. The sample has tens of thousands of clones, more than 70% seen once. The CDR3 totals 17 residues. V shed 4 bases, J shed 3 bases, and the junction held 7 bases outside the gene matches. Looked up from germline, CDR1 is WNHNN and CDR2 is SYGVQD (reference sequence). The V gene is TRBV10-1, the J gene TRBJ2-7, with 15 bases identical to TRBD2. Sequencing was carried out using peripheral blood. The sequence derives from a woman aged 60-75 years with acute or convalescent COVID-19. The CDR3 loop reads CASSAGPGLAGGYEQYF. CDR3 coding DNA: TGCGCCAGCAGTGCCGGACCGGGACTAGCGGGAGGCTACGAGCAGTACTTC.